These T cell receptor beta chains were read from a single sample in a study of cytomegalovirus exposure and HLA in healthy donors. Profiling relied on immunoSEQ multiplex PCR, and the TCRdb table lists in-frame clones only, not all of them. The repertoire consists of some 250,000 clones, with over 80% occurring once and the leading ten covering 5% to 6.5%. Sequenced sample: PBMCs. These TCRs come from a woman in her thirties or forties in good health and CMV-seropositive. The CDR3 runs from the conserved cysteine through the conserved F or W. A D gene is named only where the DNA matches it firmly. The size of a clone is reported for some rows only, either as once, few or many, or as a class for expanded clones.

v_gene,d_gene,abundance,j_gene,len,CDR3aa,CDR3nt
TRBV4-1,TRBD2,-,TRBJ2-1,16,CASSQQAGGPDNEQFF,TGCGCCAGCAGCCAGCAAGCGGGAGGGCCCGACAATGAGCAGTTCTTC
TRBV6-4,-,-,TRBJ2-2,15,CASSDGAPAAGELFF,TGTGCCAGCAGTGACGGGGCCCCCGCGGCCGGGGAGCTGTTTTTT
TRBV11-2,TRBD1,-,TRBJ2-7,15,CASSRGQGSNYEQYF,TGTGCCAGCAGCCGGGGACAGGGGTCTAACTACGAGCAGTACTTC
TRBV5-4,TRBD2,-,TRBJ2-3,15,CASRLRLAGGDTQYF,TGTGCCAGCAGACTGAGACTAGCGGGAGGAGATACGCAGTATTTT
TRBV7-2,TRBD1,-,TRBJ1-6,15,CTSSFGQGGPSPLHF,TGTACCAGCAGCTTTGGACAGGGAGGTCCTTCACCCCTCCACTTT
TRBV10-3,-,-,TRBJ1-5,15,CAISERSGVNQPQHF,TGTGCCATCAGTGAACGGTCAGGGGTCAATCAGCCCCAGCATTTT
TRBV21-1,-,-,TRBJ2-5,16,CATLGLQGASAETQYF,TGTGCCACCCTAGGGCTTCAGGGGGCGTCGGCAGAGACCCAGTACTTC
TRBV6-6,-,-,TRBJ2-7,14,CASKGRTNSYEQYF,TGTGCCAGCAAAGGGCGGACTAACTCCTACGAGCAGTACTTC
TRBV19,-,-,TRBJ2-1,16,CASSIAGLEHRTEQFF,TGTGCCAGTAGTATAGCAGGGTTAGAGCATCGGACGGAGCAGTTCTTC
TRBV7-2,TRBD1,once,TRBJ1-1,13,CASSLVGQGKTFF,TGTGCCAGCAGCTTAGTGGGACAGGGGAAAACTTTCTTT
TRBV6-5,TRBD1,-,TRBJ1-1,15,CASRDRGAGGTEAFF,TGTGCCAGCAGAGACAGGGGCGCCGGGGGGACTGAAGCTTTCTTT
TRBV19,-,few,TRBJ1-1,15,CASHQGKGGNTEAFF,TGTGCCAGTCACCAGGGGAAAGGGGGAAACACTGAAGCTTTCTTT
TRBV27,-,once,TRBJ1-5,13,CASSLGSGQPQHF,TGTGCCAGCAGTTTAGGGTCCGGGCAGCCCCAGCATTTT
TRBV2,-,few,TRBJ1-3,15,CASTNRRNSGNTIYF,TGTGCCAGCACCAACCGGAGAAACTCTGGAAACACCATATATTTT
TRBV15,-,-,TRBJ2-1,15,CATSRGAGSYNEQFF,TGTGCCACCAGCAGAGGGGCGGGTAGTTACAATGAGCAGTTCTTC
TRBV19,TRBD1,-,TRBJ2-7,14,CASSIRTGDYEQYF,TGTGCCAGTAGTATAAGGACAGGCGACTACGAGCAGTACTTC
TRBV6-1,TRBD1,-,TRBJ1-4,15,CASRVDRATNEKLFF,TGTGCCAGCAGGGTAGACAGGGCAACTAATGAAAAACTGTTTTTT
TRBV4-3,-,-,TRBJ1-4,17,CASSQDRGTGPNEKLFF,TGCGCCAGCAGCCAAGATCGTGGAACAGGTCCTAATGAAAAACTGTTTTTT
TRBV11-3,TRBD2,-,TRBJ2-7,14,CASSNGLAGSEQYF,TGTGCCAGCAGCAATGGACTAGCGGGATCCGAGCAGTACTTC
TRBV7-2,-,-,TRBJ2-3,16,CASSLGPAGSTDTQYF,TGTGCCAGCAGCTTAGGGCCCGCGGGATCCACAGATACGCAGTATTTT
TRBV30,TRBD2,-,TRBJ2-1,14,CAWSGLAADNEQFF,TGTGCCTGGAGTGGACTAGCGGCAGACAATGAGCAGTTCTTC
TRBV29-1,-,-,TRBJ2-7,14,CSVEEGLLTGEQYF,TGCAGCGTTGAAGAAGGGCTTCTGACGGGAGAGCAGTACTTC
TRBV18,TRBD1,-,TRBJ1-4,15,CASSPFSGGEEKLFF,TGTGCCAGCTCACCGTTTTCAGGGGGCGAAGAAAAACTGTTTTTT
TRBV7-2,-,-,TRBJ2-7,15,CASSLRAANVHEQYF,TGTGCCAGCAGCTTGCGGGCAGCGAACGTTCACGAGCAGTACTTC
TRBV19,TRBD1,-,TRBJ1-5,16,CASSLPRQGAEQPQHF,TGTGCCAGTAGTCTACCCAGACAGGGGGCGGAACAGCCCCAGCATTTT
TRBV28,TRBD1,-,TRBJ1-1,14,CASSVTGVRTEAFF,TGTGCCAGCAGCGTCACAGGGGTTCGCACTGAAGCTTTCTTT
TRBV28,-,-,TRBJ2-7,12,CASSTGLYEQYF,TGTGCCAGCAGTACAGGGCTCTACGAGCAGTACTTC
TRBV7-8,TRBD1,few,TRBJ1-1,15,CASSSSQGLNTEAFF,TGTGCCAGCAGCTCGTCACAGGGGCTGAACACTGAAGCTTTCTTT
TRBV30,TRBD1,-,TRBJ2-7,13,CAWSRQGAYEQYF,TGTGCCTGGAGTCGACAGGGAGCCTACGAGCAGTACTTC
TRBV9,TRBD1,-,TRBJ1-6,17,CASSKFVDRASNSPLHF,TGTGCCAGCAGCAAATTCGTAGACAGGGCTAGTAATTCACCCCTCCACTTT
TRBV19,TRBD2,-,TRBJ2-1,18,CASSITPAGASLRNEQFF,TGTGCCAGTAGTATAACTCCAGCGGGGGCTTCCCTCCGGAATGAGCAGTTCTTC
TRBV30,-,-,TRBJ1-2,13,CAWSPGWGDGYTF,TGTGCCTGGAGTCCTGGGTGGGGAGATGGCTACACCTTC
TRBV9,-,once,TRBJ1-6,16,CASSAQRVGFSSPLHF,TGTGCCAGCAGCGCCCAGCGGGTGGGGTTCAGCTCACCCCTCCACTTT
TRBV10-3,-,once,TRBJ1-2,13,CAITETGYYGYTF,TGTGCCATCACCGAGACAGGCTACTATGGCTACACCTTC
TRBV30,TRBD1,-,TRBJ1-3,14,CAWRGGTGRSTIYF,TGTGCCTGGAGGGGTGGGACAGGGAGAAGCACCATATATTTT
TRBV5-8,-,few,TRBJ1-6,14,CASSTGHEFSPLHF,TGTGCCAGCAGCACAGGACATGAATTTTCACCCCTCCACTTT
TRBV25-1,-,few,TRBJ1-1,15,CASMSPWGRFTEAFF,TGTGCCAGCATGTCCCCCTGGGGGAGGTTCACTGAAGCTTTCTTT
TRBV7-2,-,once,TRBJ2-1,16,CASSPQRSQGSHEQFF,TGTGCCAGCAGCCCCCAGCGTAGCCAGGGGTCACATGAGCAGTTCTTC